The 32 T cell receptor beta chains below all came from one sample that was sequenced in a study of cytomegalovirus exposure and HLA in healthy donors. Profiled with immunoSEQ multiplex PCR; TCRdb holds only in-frame clones, not every one. The data show 200,000 or so clones, approximately 84% seen once. The sequencing sample was made of PBMCs. These receptors were taken from a man between 18 and 29 years old in good health and CMV-seropositive.

V usage is TRBV19 and J usage is TRBJ2-7, with TRBD2 identical over 8 bases. The CDR3 runs to 15 residues. Germline V CDR1 and CDR2: LNHDA, SQIVND (reference sequence). Germline trimming cut 3 bases from V and 1 base from J; bases unmatched to any gene: 5. The CDR3 here is CASSMAGRGSYEQYF. The CDR3 coding sequence is TGTGCCAGTAGTATGGCCGGGAGGGGGTCCTACGAGCAGTACTTC.

J is TRBJ2-2 and V is TRBV7-2, with TRBD1 matching over 8 bases. CDR3 length equals 16 residues. Germline CDR1 is SGHTA and CDR2 is FQGNSA. Trimming took 5 bases from V and 6 from J; bases not matched to a gene: 11. Here the CDR3 reads CASSPTPGGAAGELFF. The CDR3 DNA reads TGTGCCAGCAGCCCAACCCCAGGGGGCGCAGCCGGGGAGCTGTTTTTT.

V gene TRBV12-5 combines with J gene TRBJ1-2; 7 bases line up with TRBD1. This CDR3 comprises 14 residues. Germline trimming cut 0 bases from V and 4 bases from J; bases unmatched to any gene: 2. CDR1 LGHNT and CDR2 FRNRAP come from the germline V gene. The CDR3 nucleotides read TGTGCTAGTGGTTTGGTAGGGGGCGTCTATGGCTACACCTTC. The encoded protein is CASGLVGGVYGYTF.

This chain joins TRBV5-1 and TRBJ2-1, with 10 bases matching TRBD1. V lost 0 bases, J lost 0 bases, and 3 bases stayed unmatched. CDR3 length: 17 amino acids. Germline values: CDR1 SGHRS, CDR2 YFSETQ. CDR3 bases: TGCGCCAGCAGCTTGGGGACAGGGGGGAGCTCCTACAATGAGCAGTTCTTC. Protein: CASSLGTGGSSYNEQFF.

This clone was recorded once. The chain combines TRBV9 with TRBJ2-3, with 10 bases identical to TRBD1. The germline CDR1 and CDR2 sequences are SGDLS and YYNGEE. The CDR3 runs to 15 residues. Trimming removed 3 bases from V and 4 bases from J; junction bases left unmatched: 5. The CDR3 loop reads CASSAQTGGADTQYF. In DNA, the CDR3 is TGTGCCAGCAGCGCGCAGACAGGGGGCGCAGATACGCAGTATTTT.

The chain couples TRBV7-3 to TRBJ2-5; 10 positions agree with TRBD2. The germline V gene has CDR1 SGHTA and CDR2 FQGTGA. This CDR3 has 13 residues. V shed 5 bases and J 9 bases; nucleotides not matched to a gene: 6. The CDR3 DNA is TGTGCCAGCAGCCATTCTAGCGGGGGCCCCCAGTACTTC. Translated, it gives CASSHSSGGPQYF.

This clone was observed once. This chain joins TRBV6-1 and TRBJ2-1; 9 bases fit TRBD2. The CDR3 is made up of 15 amino acids. The germline V gene encodes CDR1 MNHNS and CDR2 SASEGT. V dropped 6 bases and J dropped 8; count of bases not matched to a gene: 11. CDR3 sequence: CASRDDSGRPHEQFF. The CDR3, as DNA: TGTGCCAGCAGGGACGATAGCGGGAGACCTCATGAGCAGTTCTTC.

The chain has TRBV6-6 and TRBJ2-7; 9 positions match TRBD2. Per germline, CDR1 MNHNY and CDR2 SVGAGI (reference sequence). The CDR3 totals 14 residues. Trimming cost V 3 bases and J 7 bases; bases outside gene matches: 7. CDR3 loop: CASSYGTSSSEQYF. CDR3 DNA: TGTGCCAGCAGTTATGGGACTAGCTCGTCTGAGCAGTACTTC.

The V gene is TRBV7-3, the J gene TRBJ2-7, with 11 bases that match TRBD1. This CDR3 is built from 14 residues. V was clipped by 5 bases and J by 6 bases; unmatched bases: 6. Germline V gene lookup returns CDR1 SGHTA and CDR2 FQGTGA. The CDR3, as DNA: TGTGCCAGCAGCCCGGGGGGACAGGGGGGCGAGCAGTACTTC. It encodes CASSPGGQGGEQYF.

This clone was detected only a few times. V gene TRBV18 combines with J gene TRBJ2-5; TRBD2 matches 11 bases. CDR1 is KGHSH, CDR2 LQKENI, per germline. Unmatched junction bases numbered 5, after V lost 6 bases and J lost 2 bases. The CDR3 is made up of 15 amino acids. The CDR3 protein is CASSLGTSGQETQYF. The CDR3 nucleotides are TGTGCCAGCTCCCTAGGGACTAGCGGACAAGAGACCCAGTACTTC.

The J gene is TRBJ2-7, the V gene TRBV7-3; TRBD1 aligns across 8 bases. Germline lookup yields CDR1 SGHTA and CDR2 FQGTGA. Trimming took 5 bases from V and 5 from J; bases not matched to a gene: 11. The CDR3 runs 15 residues. The CDR3 reads CASSTGQGAGHEQYF. In DNA, the CDR3 is TGTGCCAGCAGCACCGGACAGGGCGCGGGCCACGAGCAGTACTTC.

This clone was seen once. The chain combines TRBV7-2 with TRBJ2-3, with 7 positions matching TRBD2. Germline trimming cut 5 bases from V and 4 bases from J; bases unmatched to any gene: 6. The CDR3 is 14 amino acids. Germline CDR1 and CDR2: SGHTA and FQGNSA. DNA for the CDR3: TGTGCCAGCAGCGCCAGCGGGAAGGCAGATACGCAGTATTTT. Encoded protein: CASSASGKADTQYF. Variable domain in full (rest from reference TRBV7-2 and TRBJ2-3): GAGVSQSPSNKVTEKGKDVELRCDPISGHTALYWYRQSLGQGLEFLIYFQGNSAPDKSGLPSDRFSAERTGGSVSTLTIQRTQQEDSAVYLCASSASGKADTQYFGPGTRLTVL.

The chain recombines TRBV7-8 with TRBJ2-7, with 8 bases that match TRBD1. V was pared by 0 bases and J by 10 bases, with 8 bases of the junction left unmatched. Germline loops: CDR1 SGHVS, CDR2 FQNEAQ. The length of the CDR3 is 14 residues. CDR3 bases: TGTGCCAGCAGCTTAGCGGGAACGGGACAGGATCAGTACTTC. It codes for CASSLAGTGQDQYF.

A single count supports this clone. The rearrangement joins TRBV15 to TRBJ2-7; TRBD1 matches at 8 bases. Germline CDR1 and CDR2: LNHNV and YYDKDF (reference sequence). Unmatched junction bases numbered 3, after V lost 1 base and J lost 1 base. The CDR3 extends over 15 amino acids. CDR3 in DNA: TGTGCCACCAGCAGAGCGGGACAGGTTTCCTACGAGCAGTACTTC. Its protein is CATSRAGQVSYEQYF.

CDR3 protein: CASTSGSFTQYF. DNA for the CDR3: TGTGCCAGCACTAGCGGGAGTTTTACGCAGTATTTT. The chain uses TRBV28 and TRBJ2-3, with 10 bases identical to TRBD2. CDR3 size: 12 residues. Germline lookup yields CDR1 MDHEN and CDR2 SYDVKM. The V and J ends lost 7 bases and 8 bases, in that order; junction bases with no gene match: 3.

The rearrangement joins TRBV29-1 to TRBJ2-2; D is unresolved. CDR3 length equals 13 residues. Germline CDR1 SQVTM, CDR2 ANQGSEA. The germline V and J ends were trimmed by 3 bases and 1 base, with 6 bases remaining between them. In DNA, the CDR3 is TGCAGCGTTGATGTACAGAACACCGGGGAGCTGTTTTTT. Translated: CSVDVQNTGELFF.

In this sample, this clone turned up once. The V gene is TRBV6-5, the J gene TRBJ1-2; D possibly corresponds to TRBD1 (5 bases). V lost 4 bases, J lost 3 bases, and 12 bases lay in between. Germline V gene sequence: CDR1 MNHEY, CDR2 SVGAGI. The length of the CDR3 is 14 residues. CDR3 sequence: CASSSIDRDYGYTF. DNA for the CDR3: TGTGCCAGCAGTTCTATCGACAGAGACTATGGCTACACCTTC.

Here the CDR3 reads CASMDRFTQPQHF. The CDR3 coding sequence is TGTGCCAGCATGGACAGGTTCACTCAGCCCCAGCATTTT. The chain recombines TRBV6-1 with TRBJ1-5; 7 positions agree with TRBD1. The CDR3 runs 13 residues. In germline, CDR1 is MNHNS, CDR2 SASEGT. J was trimmed by 6 bases and V by 7 bases; bases with no gene match: 6.

This clone was picked up one time. The chain carries TRBV27 and TRBJ2-1, with 8 bases lining up with TRBD2. J was trimmed by 1 base and V by 6 bases; bases with no gene match: 8. The germline V gene has CDR1 MNHEY and CDR2 SMNVEV (reference sequence). This CDR3 comprises 16 residues. DNA of the CDR3: TGTGCCAGCAGCCTACGATCTAGCGGGTCCTACAATGAGCAGTTCTTC. Protein sequence: CASSLRSSGSYNEQFF.

This chain joins TRBV25-1 and TRBJ2-1; the D is unclear. Trimming removed 6 bases at V and 7 bases at J, with 13 bases between. The CDR3 runs 13 residues. CDR1 MGHDK and CDR2 SYGVNS come from the germline V gene. CDR3 in amino acids: CASRKSEKNEQFF. CDR3 sequence (DNA): TGTGCCAGCAGGAAGAGTGAGAAGAATGAGCAGTTCTTC.

J is TRBJ1-5 and V is TRBV7-6; 9 positions match TRBD1. The V and J ends lost 5 bases and 3 bases, in that order; junction bases with no gene match: 2. Germline assignment: CDR1 SGHVS and CDR2 FNYEAQ. The CDR3 consists of 14 residues. The CDR3 bases are TGTGCCAGCAGCCCACAGGGGGCCAATCAGCCCCAGCATTTT. Protein product: CASSPQGANQPQHF.

The count of this clone is one. The chain employs TRBV13 and TRBJ1-2; tentative D call: TRBD1 (6 bases). This CDR3 comprises 17 residues. The germline V gene has CDR1 PRHDT and CDR2 FYEKMQ (reference sequence). Trimming took 5 bases from V and 4 from J, leaving 23 bases between them. In DNA, the CDR3 is TGTGCCAGCAGCACCGGGGGGCGGGTTGACGGTGCCTATGGCTACACCTTC. It is translated as CASSTGGRVDGAYGYTF.

J is TRBJ1-2 and V is TRBV7-8; weak D call: TRBD1 (5 bases). The CDR3 contains 15 residues. Germline V lookup: CDR1 SGHVS, CDR2 FQNEAQ. Trimming left V 4 bases short and J 8 bases short, with 20 bases between. The CDR3 here is CASSSNPGGGGGYTF. In DNA form, the CDR3 reads TGTGCCAGCAGCTCGAATCCGGGGGGAGGAGGCGGCTACACCTTC.

J is TRBJ2-1 and V is TRBV5-6, with 8 bases lining up with TRBD1. Trimming cost V 1 base and J 5 bases; bases outside gene matches: 5. Germline-derived CDR1 and CDR2 are SGHDT and YYEEEE. This CDR3 has 15 residues. The CDR3 loop is CASSLRQGADNEQFF. The CDR3 region has the DNA TGTGCCAGCAGCTTGAGGCAGGGGGCAGACAATGAGCAGTTCTTC.

The rearrangement uses TRBV28 and TRBJ2-3; weak D call: TRBD1 (5 bases). Germline V CDR1 and CDR2: MDHEN, SYDVKM. The CDR3 totals 16 residues. V lost 5 bases and J lost 1, with 16 bases in between. CDR3 sequence: CASSAPPGWGTDTQYF. Written as DNA, the CDR3 is TGTGCCAGCAGTGCGCCCCCAGGGTGGGGCACAGATACGCAGTATTTT.

The rearrangement links TRBV4-1 to TRBJ2-7, with 8 bases that match TRBD2. Germline V gene data show CDR1 as MGHRA and CDR2 as YSYEKL. The ends lost 0 bases at V and 7 bases at J; junction bases unmatched: 8. The CDR3 covers 15 residues. CDR3 nucleotides: TGCGCCAGCAGCCAAGATCGGAGCGGGAGCACGGAGCAGTACTTC. Its translation is CASSQDRSGSTEQYF.

J is TRBJ2-7 and V is TRBV10-3; TRBD2 aligns across 7 bases. V trimming: 5 bases; J trimming: 3 bases; junction bases outside the gene matches: 7. Germline V gene data show CDR1 as ENHRY and CDR2 as SYGVKD. The CDR3 extends over 14 amino acids. The CDR3 DNA follows: TGTGCCATCAGTAGCGGGACGGGAAACTACGAGCAGTACTTC. Encoded protein: CAISSGTGNYEQYF.

This clone showed up just once. This chain uses TRBV29-1 with TRBJ2-1, with TRBD2 identical over 7 bases. Germline-derived CDR1 and CDR2 are SQVTM and ANQGSEA. Losses at the gene ends were 7 bases for V and 5 bases for J; bases not matched to a gene: 5. The length of the CDR3 is 12 residues. CDR3 sequence (DNA): TGCAGCGCCGGGAGCGGGGACAATGAGCAGTTCTTC. Translation: CSAGSGDNEQFF.

This clone showed up just a few times. The gene calls are TRBV7-3 and TRBJ2-4; D uncertain. Germline-derived CDR1 and CDR2 are SGHTA and FQGTGA. The CDR3 runs to 14 residues. Trimming cost V 0 bases and J 6 bases, with 9 bases left between them. The CDR3 loop reads CASSLTGLGNIQYF. CDR3 in DNA: TGTGCCAGCAGCTTAACGGGTCTAGGAAACATTCAGTACTTC.

This clone was seen only a few times. The chain couples TRBV30 to TRBJ2-7; TRBD2 agrees at 8 bases. CDR3 length: 12 residues. J lost 3 bases, V lost 8 bases, and 6 bases had no gene match. In germline, CDR1 is GTSNPN, CDR2 SVGIG (reference sequence). The CDR3 here is CAGAAGGYEQYF. Here the CDR3 DNA reads TGTGCCGGTGCTGCGGGAGGCTACGAGCAGTACTTC.

The sample holds a few counts of this clone. The chain employs TRBV5-1 and TRBJ2-1, with 7 nucleotides matching TRBD2. V lost 0 bases to trimming and J lost 7 bases; unmatched junction nucleotides: 10. CDR1 SGHRS and CDR2 YFSETQ come from the germline V gene. CDR3 size: 16 residues. The CDR3 spells CASSLGAGAGFNEQFF. CDR3 nucleotide sequence: TGCGCCAGCAGCTTGGGGGCGGGAGCCGGCTTTAATGAGCAGTTCTTC. Based on the CDR3 plus reference TRBV5-1 and TRBJ2-1, the full variable domain is KAGVTQTPRYLIKTRGQQVTLSCSPISGHRSVSWYQQTPGQGLQFLFEYFSETQRNKGNFPGRFSGRQFSNSRSEMNVSTLELGDSALYLCASSLGAGAGFNEQFFGPGTRLTVL.

The chain links TRBV5-1 to TRBJ1-1; D possibly corresponds to TRBD1 (6 bases). The CDR3 has 15 amino acids. Germline V gives CDR1 SGHRS, CDR2 YFSETQ. Trimming took off 2 bases at V and 3 bases at J, with 14 bases between the two ends. This CDR3 is CASSLNRVGDTEAFF. CDR3 sequence (DNA): TGCGCCAGCAGCTTAAACAGGGTCGGAGACACTGAAGCTTTCTTT. The variable domain in full, with the rest retrieved from reference TRBV5-1 and TRBJ1-1, is KAGVTQTPRYLIKTRGQQVTLSCSPISGHRSVSWYQQTPGQGLQFLFEYFSETQRNKGNFPGRFSGRQFSNSRSEMNVSTLELGDSALYLCASSLNRVGDTEAFFGQGTRLTVV.